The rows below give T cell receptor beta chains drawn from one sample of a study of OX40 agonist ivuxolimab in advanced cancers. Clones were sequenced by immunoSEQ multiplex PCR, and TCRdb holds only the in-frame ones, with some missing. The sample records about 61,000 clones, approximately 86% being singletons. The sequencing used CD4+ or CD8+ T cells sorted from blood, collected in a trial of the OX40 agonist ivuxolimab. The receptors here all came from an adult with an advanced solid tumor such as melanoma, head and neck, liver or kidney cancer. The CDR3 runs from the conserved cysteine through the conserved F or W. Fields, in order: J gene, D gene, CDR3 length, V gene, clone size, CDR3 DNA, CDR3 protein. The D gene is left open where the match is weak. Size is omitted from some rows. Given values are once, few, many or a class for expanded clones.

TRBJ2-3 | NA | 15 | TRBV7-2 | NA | TGTGCCAGCAGCTTAGTAAACCAGCCTGCGGCTCCGGAGTATTTT | CASSLVNQPAAPEYF
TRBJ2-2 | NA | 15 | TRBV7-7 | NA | TGTGCCAGCAGCCCAGGGGGGGGAAGTGCCGGGGAGCTGTTTTTT | CASSPGGGSAGELFF
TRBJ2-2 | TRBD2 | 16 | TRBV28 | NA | TGTGCCAGCAGTTTAACTAGCGGGGGCAACACCGGGGAGCTGTTTTTT | CASSLTSGGNTGELFF
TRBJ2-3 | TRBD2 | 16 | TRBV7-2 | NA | TGTGCCAGCAGCTTCTCTAGCGGGAGAAGGGCAGATACGCAGTATTTT | CASSFSSGRRADTQYF
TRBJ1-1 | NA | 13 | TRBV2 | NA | TGTGCCAGCGACGGTACAGGATACGCTGAAGCTTTCTTT | CASDGTGYAEAFF
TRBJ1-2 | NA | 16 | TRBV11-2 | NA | TGTGCCAGCAGCTTAGCGGGAAGGGAGGCTAACTATGGCTACACCTTC | CASSLAGREANYGYTF
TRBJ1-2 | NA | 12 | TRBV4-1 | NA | TGCGCCAGCAGCCACCGGGCCTATGGCTACACCTTC | CASSHRAYGYTF
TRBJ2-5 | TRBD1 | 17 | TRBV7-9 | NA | TGTGCCAGCAGCATCGGACAGGGGGCGCTGGGCCAAGAGACCCAGTACTTC | CASSIGQGALGQETQYF
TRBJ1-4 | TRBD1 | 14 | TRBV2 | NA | TGTGCCAGCAGGGACAGGGCAACTAATGAAAAACTGTTTTTT | CASRDRATNEKLFF
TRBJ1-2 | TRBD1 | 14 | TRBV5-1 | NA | TGCGCCAGCAGCGCACAGGGGGCTACCTATGGCTACACCTTC | CASSAQGATYGYTF
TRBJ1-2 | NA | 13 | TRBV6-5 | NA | TGTGCCAGCAGTTACGCAGGGGCCTATGGCTACACCTTC | CASSYAGAYGYTF
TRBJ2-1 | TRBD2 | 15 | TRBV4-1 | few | TGCGCCAGCAGCCAACTAAGCGGGATCGCCGGCGAGCAGTTCTTC | CASSQLSGIAGEQFF
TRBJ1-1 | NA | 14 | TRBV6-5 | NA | TGTGCCAGCAGTTACTCGATGGGGGACACTGAAGCTTTCTTT | CASSYSMGDTEAFF
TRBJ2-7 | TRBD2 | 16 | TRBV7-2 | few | TGTGCCAGCACCCCGGGACTAGCGGTGGGGGCAGGGGAGCAGTACTTC | CASTPGLAVGAGEQYF
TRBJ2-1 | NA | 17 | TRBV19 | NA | TGTGCCAGTAGTATCGTTTTACGGGGGAGCTCCTACAATGAGCAGTTCTTC | CASSIVLRGSSYNEQFF
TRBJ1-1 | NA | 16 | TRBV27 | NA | TGTGCCACCATCCCCAGGGCAGTGGGCTTGAACACTGAAGCTTTCTTT | CATIPRAVGLNTEAFF